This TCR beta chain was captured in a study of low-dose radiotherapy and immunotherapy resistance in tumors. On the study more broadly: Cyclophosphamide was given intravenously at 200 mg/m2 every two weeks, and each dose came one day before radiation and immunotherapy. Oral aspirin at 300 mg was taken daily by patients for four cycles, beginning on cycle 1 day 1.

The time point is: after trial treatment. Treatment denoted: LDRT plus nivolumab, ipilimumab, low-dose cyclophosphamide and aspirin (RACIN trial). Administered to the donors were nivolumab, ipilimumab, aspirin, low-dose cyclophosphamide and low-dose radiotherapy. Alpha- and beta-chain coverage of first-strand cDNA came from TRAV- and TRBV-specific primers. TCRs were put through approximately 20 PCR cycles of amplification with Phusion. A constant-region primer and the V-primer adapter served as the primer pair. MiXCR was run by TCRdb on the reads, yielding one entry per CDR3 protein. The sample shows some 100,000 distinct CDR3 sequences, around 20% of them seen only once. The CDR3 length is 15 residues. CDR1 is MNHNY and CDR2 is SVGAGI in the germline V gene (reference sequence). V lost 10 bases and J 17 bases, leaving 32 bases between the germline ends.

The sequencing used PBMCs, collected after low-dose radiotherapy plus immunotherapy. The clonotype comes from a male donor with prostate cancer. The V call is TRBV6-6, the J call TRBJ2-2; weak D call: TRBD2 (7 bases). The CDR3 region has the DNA TGTGCCATCGGGGGGCCAGTAGACACCGGGGAGCTGTGTTTTTTT. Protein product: CAIGGPVDTGELCFF.